Below, 5 T cell receptor beta chains from the same sample are listed, as sequenced in a study of blood T cell repertoires in COVID-19. TCRdb's copy holds only in-frame clones and misses some; the assay was immunoSEQ multiplex PCR. The sample carries roughly 50,000 clones, roughly nine tenths recorded once. What was sequenced was peripheral blood. These receptor sequences come from a man aged 70 or older with acute or convalescent COVID-19.

The chain's CDR3 is CASSVGTGGVEQFF. CDR3 DNA: TGTGCCAGCAGCGTGGGGACAGGGGGCGTTGAGCAGTTCTTC. V gene TRBV9 combines with J gene TRBJ2-1; 12 positions agree with TRBD1. The CDR3 totals 14 residues. CDR1 is SGDLS and CDR2 is YYNGEE in the germline V gene. Losses at the gene ends were 2 bases for V and 9 bases for J; bases not matched to a gene: 3.

This chain uses TRBV6-5 with TRBJ1-5; 7 positions agree with TRBD1. CDR3 size: 15 residues. Germline CDR1 reads MNHEY; CDR2 reads SVGAGI. J gave up 4 bases and V 6 bases, and 9 bases lay outside the gene matches. The CDR3 coding sequence is TGTGCCAGCAGCGCGGACAGGAGTGAAAATCAGCCCCAGCATTTT. The encoded protein is CASSADRSENQPQHF.

This clone was seen only once. V gene TRBV7-8 combines with J gene TRBJ2-5; a possible D gene is TRBD1 (5 bases). Trimming stripped 1 base from V and 2 bases from J, with 11 bases between. The CDR3 sequence is 15 residues long. CDR1 is SGHVS, CDR2 FQNEAQ, per germline. CDR3 in DNA: TGTGCCAGCAGCTTAGGGGGCTCCCATCAAGAGACCCAGTACTTC. Translation: CASSLGGSHQETQYF.

V and J are TRBV10-3 and TRBJ1-2; TRBD1 agrees at 7 bases. Germline CDR1 reads ENHRY; CDR2 reads SYGVKD. The CDR3 covers 15 residues. Losses at the gene ends were 6 bases for V and 4 bases for J; bases not matched to a gene: 11. CDR3 amino acids: CAIRPGTASGYGYTF. The CDR3 DNA reads as TGTGCCATCAGACCCGGGACAGCATCTGGCTATGGCTACACCTTC.

By sample fraction, this clone is medium-sized. V usage is TRBV2 and J usage is TRBJ1-6; D is ambiguous. This CDR3 spans 17 amino acids. With 8 bases removed from V and 8 bases from J, the gap between germline ends came to 25 bases. Germline CDR1 and CDR2: SNHLY and FYNNEI. The CDR3 DNA is TGTGCCAGCCTAAACTTCACGGGGTTCGGATGGGATTCACCCCTCCACTTT. It is translated as CASLNFTGFGWDSPLHF.